Listed below are T cell receptor beta chains from one sample, sequenced in a study of regulatory T cells in long-lasting Graves disease. One entry per CDR3 protein results from TCRdb running MiXCR on the multiplex PCR reads. The table records 300,000 to 450,000 distinct CDR3 sequences, roughly 16% of them present only once. The sample consisted of peripheral blood mononuclear cells (PBMCs), taken at new diagnosis, from a patient treated with antithyroid drugs. These receptors were collected from a female donor with Graves disease. CDR3s include the opening cysteine and the closing phenylalanine or tryptophan. The order of the fields is J gene, D gene, V gene, clone size, CDR3 DNA, CDR3 protein. D genes are given only for firm matches. Clone size is shown for a subset of rows, as once, few, many or a class of expanded clone.

TRBJ2-7 | TRBD2 | TRBV19 | few | TGTGCCACTTCGACTAGCGCGAGGTACGAGCAGTACTTC | CATSTSARYEQYF
TRBJ1-1 | TRBD1 | TRBV5-4 | many | TGTGCCAGCAGCTCTATTTGGGACAGGGGACCTAACACTGAAGCTTTCTTT | CASSSIWDRGPNTEAFF
TRBJ2-1 | NA | TRBV6-2/TRBV6-3 | many | TGTGCCAGCCGAACACACAATGAGCAGTTCTTC | CASRTHNEQFF
TRBJ2-5 | NA | TRBV7-9 | few | TGTGCCAGCAGCGCCAAACAGGGATTGCAAGAGACCCAGTACTTC | CASSAKQGLQETQYF
TRBJ1-2 | NA | TRBV2 | NA | TGTGCCAGCAGGACACAGGGAACGAACTATGGCTACACCTTC | CASRTQGTNYGYTF
TRBJ1-2 | NA | TRBV7-9 | many | TGTGCCAGCAGCTTACCCGGATACTATGGCTACACCTTC | CASSLPGYYGYTF
TRBJ2-5 | NA | TRBV12-3/TRBV12-4 | many | TGTGCCAGCAGTTTAGATCATCCAGATACGTACCAAGAGACCCAGTACTTC | CASSLDHPDTYQETQYF
TRBJ1-6 | NA | TRBV9 | many | TGTGCCAGCAGCGCCGGGACATTTAATTCACCCCTCCACTTT | CASSAGTFNSPLHF
TRBJ2-1 | NA | TRBV20-1 | many | TGCAGTGCTAGAGCACGTCTGTATTCCTACAATGAGCAGTTCTTC | CSARARLYSYNEQFF
TRBJ2-7 | TRBD2 | TRBV10-3 | many | TGTGCCATCAGTGACGCTACGAAGCGGGAGACAAACGAGCAGTACTTC | CAISDATKRETNEQYF
TRBJ2-7 | NA | TRBV30 | NA | TGTGCCTGGAGTGTACGGGCGGCGTACGAGCAGTACTTC | CAWSVRAAYEQYF
TRBJ2-1 | TRBD2 | TRBV3-1 | few | TGTGCCAGCAGCCAACTGTGGGGAACTAGCGGGACCAATGAGCAGTTCTTC | CASSQLWGTSGTNEQFF
TRBJ1-5 | NA | TRBV2 | many | TGTGCCAGCAGTGAACACAGTAGCAATCAGCCCCAGCATTTT | CASSEHSSNQPQHF
TRBJ2-2 | NA | TRBV12-3/TRBV12-4 | NA | TGTGCCAGCAGTCTCAGCAGGGGGGGGGGCACCGGGGAGCCGTTTTTT | CASSLSRGGGTGEPFF
TRBJ1-1 | TRBD1 | TRBV6-1 | many | TGTGCCAGCAGTGCCAGGGGGGTTGTGGCTGAAGCTTTCTTT | CASSARGVVAEAFF
TRBJ2-1 | NA | TRBV20-1 | many | TGCAGTGCTAATGGGGCGGGGCCCCACAATGAGCAGTTCTTC | CSANGAGPHNEQFF
TRBJ2-1 | TRBD1 | TRBV6-5 | many | TGTGCCAGCAGTTACTCATGGACAGGGGGCGTAAGGGATGGGGATGAGCAGTTCTTC | CASSYSWTGGVRDGDEQFF
TRBJ2-1 | NA | TRBV4-1 | few | TGCGCCAGCAGCGACCGTATGGGAGTAAACAATGAGCAGTTCTTC | CASSDRMGVNNEQFF
TRBJ2-7 | NA | TRBV20-1 | NA | TGCAGTGCTAGAGATTCAGGTACCTACGAGCAGTACTTC | CSARDSGTYEQYF
TRBJ2-3 | NA | TRBV29-1 | NA | TGCAGCGTCGACTATTTTAAGAACACAGATACGCAGTATTTT | CSVDYFKNTDTQYF
TRBJ2-3 | NA | TRBV7-9 | many | TGTGCCAGCAGCGAGGACAGAATCACAGATACGCAGTATTTT | CASSEDRITDTQYF
TRBJ2-7 | NA | TRBV5-5 | many | TGTGCCAGCAGCTCCCTGAAAAGCTCCTACGAGCAGTACTTC | CASSSLKSSYEQYF
TRBJ1-1 | NA | TRBV6-2/TRBV6-3 | many | TGTGCCAGCAGTTACGGGACAACCAATGAAGCTTTCTTT | CASSYGTTNEAFF
TRBJ2-7 | TRBD2 | TRBV29-1 | NA | TGCAGCGTTGATACTAGCGGGAGTACCGATGAGCAGTACTTC | CSVDTSGSTDEQYF
TRBJ1-6 | TRBD1 | TRBV12-3/TRBV12-4 | NA | TGTGCCATTACGCCGGGACAGAATTCACCCCTCCACTTT | CAITPGQNSPLHF
TRBJ1-5 | TRBD1 | TRBV18 | few | TGTGCCAGCTCACCGGACAGGGAGAATCAGCCCCAGCATTTT | CASSPDRENQPQHF
TRBJ1-2 | TRBD1 | TRBV29-1 | many | TGCAGCGTCCCGGGGACAGGCAGCGATGGCTACACCTTC | CSVPGTGSDGYTF
TRBJ1-1 | NA | TRBV30 | many | TGTGCCTGGATCCCCGGCGAGACGCCTTACACTGAAGCTTTCTTT | CAWIPGETPYTEAFF
TRBJ2-7 | TRBD2 | TRBV20-1 | NA | TGCAGTGCTAGAGCCCGGACTAGCGGACCCGTCAAGCAGTACTTC | CSARARTSGPVKQYF
TRBJ2-2 | TRBD1 | TRBV24-1 | few | TGTGCCACCAGAGGACAGGGGGACACCGGGGAGCTGTTTTTT | CATRGQGDTGELFF